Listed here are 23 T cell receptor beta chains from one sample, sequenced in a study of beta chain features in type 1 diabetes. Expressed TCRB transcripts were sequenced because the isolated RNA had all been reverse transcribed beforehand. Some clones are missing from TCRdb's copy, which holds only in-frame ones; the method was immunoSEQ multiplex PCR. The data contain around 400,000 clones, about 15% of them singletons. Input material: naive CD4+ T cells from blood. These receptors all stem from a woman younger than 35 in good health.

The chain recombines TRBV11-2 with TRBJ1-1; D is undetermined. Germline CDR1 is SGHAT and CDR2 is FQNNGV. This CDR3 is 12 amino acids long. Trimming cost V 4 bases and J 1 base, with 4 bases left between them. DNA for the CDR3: TGTGCCAGCAGCTACAGGAACACTGAAGCTTTCTTT. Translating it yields CASSYRNTEAFF.

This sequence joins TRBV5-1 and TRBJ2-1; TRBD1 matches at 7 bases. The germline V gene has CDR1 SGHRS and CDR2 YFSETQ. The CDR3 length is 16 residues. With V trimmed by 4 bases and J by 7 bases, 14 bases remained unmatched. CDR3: CASSPQDRIWKNEQFF. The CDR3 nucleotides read TGCGCCAGCAGCCCCCAGGACAGGATCTGGAAAAATGAGCAGTTCTTC. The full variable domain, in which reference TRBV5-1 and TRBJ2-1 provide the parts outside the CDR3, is KAGVTQTPRYLIKTRGQQVTLSCSPISGHRSVSWYQQTPGQGLQFLFEYFSETQRNKGNFPGRFSGRQFSNSRSEMNVSTLELGDSALYLCASSPQDRIWKNEQFFGPGTRLTVL.

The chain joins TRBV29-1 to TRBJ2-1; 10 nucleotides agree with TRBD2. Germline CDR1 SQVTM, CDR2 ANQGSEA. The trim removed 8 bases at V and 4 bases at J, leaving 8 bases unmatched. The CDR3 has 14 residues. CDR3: CSSKRTSGYNEQFF. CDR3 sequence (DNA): TGCAGCTCCAAGAGGACTAGCGGATACAATGAGCAGTTCTTC.

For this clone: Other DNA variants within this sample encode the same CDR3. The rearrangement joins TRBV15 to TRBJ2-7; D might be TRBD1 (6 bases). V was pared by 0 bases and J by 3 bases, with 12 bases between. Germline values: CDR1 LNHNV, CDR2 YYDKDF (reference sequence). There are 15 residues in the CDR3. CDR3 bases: TGTGCCACCAGCAGAGAGGGCGCAGGGGTCTACGAGCAGTACTTC. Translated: CATSREGAGVYEQYF.

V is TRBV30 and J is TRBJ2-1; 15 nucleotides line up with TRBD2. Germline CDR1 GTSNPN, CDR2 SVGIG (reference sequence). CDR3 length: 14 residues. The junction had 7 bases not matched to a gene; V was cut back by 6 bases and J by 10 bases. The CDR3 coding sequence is TGTGCCTGCCCCAAGGGACTAGCGGGAGGAGAGCAGTTCTTC. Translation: CACPKGLAGGEQFF. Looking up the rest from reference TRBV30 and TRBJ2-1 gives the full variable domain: SQTIHQWPATLVQPVGSPLSLECTVEGTSNPNLYWYRQAAGRGLQLLFYSVGIGQISSEVPQNLSASRPQDRQFILSSKKLLLSDSGFYLCACPKGLAGGEQFFGPGTRLTVL.

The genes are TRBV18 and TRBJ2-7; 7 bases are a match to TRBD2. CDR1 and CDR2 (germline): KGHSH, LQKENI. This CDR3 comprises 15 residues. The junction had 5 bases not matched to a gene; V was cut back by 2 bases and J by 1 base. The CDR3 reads CASSPRQRDSYEQYF. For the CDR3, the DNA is TGTGCCAGCTCACCAAGGCAGCGGGATTCCTACGAGCAGTACTTC.

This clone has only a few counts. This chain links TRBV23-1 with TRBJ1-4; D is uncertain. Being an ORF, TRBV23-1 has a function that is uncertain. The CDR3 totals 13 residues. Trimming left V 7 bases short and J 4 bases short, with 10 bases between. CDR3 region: CASNGRFNEKLFF. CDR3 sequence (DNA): TGCGCCAGCAATGGCAGATTTAATGAAAAACTGTTTTTT.

CDR3 in DNA: TGTGCCATCAGATCCGGGACAGGGCATTACGAGCAGTACTTC. Protein sequence: CAIRSGTGHYEQYF. The chain has TRBV10-3 and TRBJ2-7, with 9 nucleotides matching TRBD1. Per germline, CDR1 ENHRY and CDR2 SYGVKD. The CDR3 consists of 14 residues. V lost 6 bases, J lost 4 bases, and 7 bases stayed unmatched.

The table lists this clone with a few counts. The DNA for the CDR3 is TGTGCCACCTCGACAGGGGCGATAGAGCAGTACTTC. Residues: CATSTGAIEQYF. The chain carries TRBV2 and TRBJ2-7; 8 bases agree with TRBD1. The CDR3 has 12 residues. The trim removed 10 bases at V and 7 bases at J, leaving 9 bases unmatched. Germline V gene sequence: CDR1 SNHLY, CDR2 FYNNEI.

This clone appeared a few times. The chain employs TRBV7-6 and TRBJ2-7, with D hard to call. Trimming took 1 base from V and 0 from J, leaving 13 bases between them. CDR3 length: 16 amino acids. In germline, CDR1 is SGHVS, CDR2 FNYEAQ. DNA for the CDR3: TGTGCCAGCAGCTTAGAATCCGCTCGTAGCTCCTACGAGCAGTACTTC. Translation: CASSLESARSSYEQYF.

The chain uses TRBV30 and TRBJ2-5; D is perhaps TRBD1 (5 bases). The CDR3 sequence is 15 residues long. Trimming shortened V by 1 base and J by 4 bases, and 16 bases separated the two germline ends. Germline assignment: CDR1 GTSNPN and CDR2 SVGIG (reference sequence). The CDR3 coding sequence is TGTGCCTGGAGTGCCGGACAAGGGTTCGTAGAGACCCAGTACTTC. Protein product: CAWSAGQGFVETQYF.

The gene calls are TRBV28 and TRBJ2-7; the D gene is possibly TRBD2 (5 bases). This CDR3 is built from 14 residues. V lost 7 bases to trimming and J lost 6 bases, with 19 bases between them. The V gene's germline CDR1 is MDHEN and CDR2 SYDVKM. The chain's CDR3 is CASTRSGYKSEQYF. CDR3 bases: TGTGCCAGCACCCGAAGCGGCTATAAGAGCGAGCAGTACTTC.

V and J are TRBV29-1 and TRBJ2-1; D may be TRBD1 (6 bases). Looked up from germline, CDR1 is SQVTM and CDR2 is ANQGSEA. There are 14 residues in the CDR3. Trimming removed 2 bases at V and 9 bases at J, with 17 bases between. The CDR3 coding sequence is TGCAGCGTTGAATCCCTAGGGAGCAGGGGTGAGCAGTTCTTC. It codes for CSVESLGSRGEQFF.

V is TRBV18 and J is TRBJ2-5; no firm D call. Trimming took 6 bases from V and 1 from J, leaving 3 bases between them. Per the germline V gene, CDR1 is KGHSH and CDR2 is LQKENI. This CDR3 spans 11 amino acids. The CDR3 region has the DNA TGTGCCAGCTCCATCCAAGAGACCCAGTACTTC. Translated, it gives CASSIQETQYF. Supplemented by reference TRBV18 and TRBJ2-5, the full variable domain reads NAGVMQNPRHLVRRRGQEARLRCSPMKGHSHVYWYRQLPEEGLKFMVYLQKENIIDESGMPKERFSAEFPKEGPSILRIQQVVRGDSAAYFCASSIQETQYFGPGTRLLVL.

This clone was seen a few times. Here the CDR3 DNA reads TGCGCCAGCAGTAGGTCGAGGGGGCAAGAGACCCAGTACTTC. Residues: CASSRSRGQETQYF. This chain links TRBV5-1 with TRBJ2-5, with D tentatively TRBD1 (6 bases). CDR3 length: 14 amino acids. CDR1 is SGHRS, CDR2 YFSETQ, per germline. The V end was cut by 5 bases, the J end by 2 bases, with 13 bases between.

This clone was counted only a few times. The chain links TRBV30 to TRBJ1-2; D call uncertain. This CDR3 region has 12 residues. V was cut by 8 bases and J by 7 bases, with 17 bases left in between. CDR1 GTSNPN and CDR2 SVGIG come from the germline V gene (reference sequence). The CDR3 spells CAREINGGGYTF. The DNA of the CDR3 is TGTGCCAGAGAAATCAATGGAGGTGGCTACACCTTC.

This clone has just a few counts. The CDR3 region is CSAESLAGATDTQYF. DNA for the CDR3: TGCAGCGCCGAGTCGCTAGCGGGAGCCACAGATACGCAGTATTTT. The chain carries TRBV29-1 and TRBJ2-3; 10 positions agree with TRBD2. The CDR3 length is 15 residues. Losses at the gene ends were 7 bases for V and 2 bases for J; bases not matched to a gene: 9. The germline CDR1 and CDR2 sequences are SQVTM and ANQGSEA.

The CDR3 reads CASRTAGVDTGELFF. The CDR3 DNA sequence: TGTGCCAGCAGAACAGCGGGAGTGGACACCGGGGAGCTGTTTTTT. This chain links TRBV6-1 with TRBJ2-2, with 8 bases fitting TRBD2. The CDR3 runs to 15 residues. The V gene end was trimmed by 6 bases and the J gene end by 3 bases; junction bases not matched to a gene: 6. Germline loops: CDR1 MNHNS, CDR2 SASEGT.

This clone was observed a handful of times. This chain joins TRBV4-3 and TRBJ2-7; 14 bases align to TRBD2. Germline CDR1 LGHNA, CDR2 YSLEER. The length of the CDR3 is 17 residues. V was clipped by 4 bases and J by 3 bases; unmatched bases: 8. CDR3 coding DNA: TGCGCCAGCAGCCGGCACCGACTAGCGGGAGGGAACTACGAGCAGTACTTC. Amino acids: CASSRHRLAGGNYEQYF.

In DNA, the CDR3 is TGCAGCGTTGAACTAAGGAGCGGAGCCAAAAACATTCAGTACTTC. Translating it yields CSVELRSGAKNIQYF. The genes are TRBV29-1 and TRBJ2-4; D possibly corresponds to TRBD2 (5 bases). The CDR3 runs to 15 residues. Germline V gives CDR1 SQVTM, CDR2 ANQGSEA. V gave up 2 bases and J gave up 0 bases, with 11 bases separating them.

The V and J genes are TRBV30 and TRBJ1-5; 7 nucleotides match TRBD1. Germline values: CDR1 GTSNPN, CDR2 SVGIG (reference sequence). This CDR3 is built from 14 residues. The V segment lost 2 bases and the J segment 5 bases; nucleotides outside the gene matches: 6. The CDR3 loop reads CAWSPGQTYQPQHF. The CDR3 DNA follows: TGTGCCTGGAGTCCGGGACAGACATATCAGCCCCAGCATTTT.

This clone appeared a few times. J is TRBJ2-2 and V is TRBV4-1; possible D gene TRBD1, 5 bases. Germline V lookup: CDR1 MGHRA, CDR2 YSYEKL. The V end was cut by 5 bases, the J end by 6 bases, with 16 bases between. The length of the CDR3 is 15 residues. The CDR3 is CASSLQERGSGELFF. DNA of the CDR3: TGCGCCAGCAGCTTACAAGAAAGGGGTTCCGGGGAGCTGTTTTTT.

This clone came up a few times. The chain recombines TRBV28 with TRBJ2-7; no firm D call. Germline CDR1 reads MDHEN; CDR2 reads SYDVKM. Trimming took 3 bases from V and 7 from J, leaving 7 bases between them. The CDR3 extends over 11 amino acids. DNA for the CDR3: TGTGCCAGCAGTTTTAATTTAGAGCAGTACTTC. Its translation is CASSFNLEQYF.